What follows are 20 T cell receptor beta chains derived from one specimen sequenced in a study of CD8+CD57+ T cells in acquired aplastic anemia. Before being chosen for sequencing, patients had shown CD8+CD57+ cell expansion by flow cytometry. Genomic DNA, the template, was used for profiling of the TCR beta VDJ and CDR3. Each CDR3 protein gets one entry after TCRdb re-called the reads with MiXCR. The table records roughly 220,000 distinct CDR3 sequences, about 62% of them present only once. The sample consisted of sorted CD4+, CD8+, or CD8+CD57+ T cells (not recorded which) from PBMCs. Receptors were obtained from a human donor with aplastic anemia.

The chain couples TRBV12-3 or TRBV12-4 to TRBJ2-3, with 10 bases that match TRBD2. This CDR3 comprises 15 residues. J lost 8 bases, V lost 7 bases, and 12 bases had no gene match. Here the CDR3 DNA reads TGTGCCAGCAATTCTCTAGCGGGGGTAATAGGTACGCAGTATTTT. Translated, it gives CASNSLAGVIGTQYF.

This clonotype showed up just once. The V call is TRBV20-1, the J call TRBJ2-7; D possibly corresponds to TRBD2 (6 bases). Germline assignment: CDR1 DFQATT and CDR2 SNEGSKA (reference sequence). This CDR3 comprises 14 residues. Trimming cost V 3 bases and J 1 base, with 13 bases left between them. The CDR3 loop reads CSASSGSASYEQYF. CDR3 DNA: TGCAGTGCTAGTTCCGGGAGCGCATCCTACGAGCAGTACTTC.

This clonotype was recorded a few times. The chain links TRBV19 to TRBJ2-5; D unresolved. There are 13 residues in the CDR3. V lost 3 bases to trimming and J lost 3 bases, with 8 bases between them. CDR1 LNHDA and CDR2 SQIVND come from the germline V gene (reference sequence). This CDR3 reads CASSMAREETQYF. CDR3 in DNA: TGTGCCAGTAGTATGGCAAGGGAAGAGACCCAGTACTTC. Complete variable domain (other parts from reference TRBV19 and TRBJ2-5): DGGITQSPKYLFRKEGQNVTLSCEQNLNHDAMYWYRQDPGQGLRLIYYSQIVNDFQKGDIAEGYSVSREKKESFPLTVTSAQKNPTAFYLCASSMAREETQYFGPGTRLLVL.

The CDR3 loop reads CASSLAGTGQNTEAFF. The CDR3 coding sequence is TGTGCCAGCAGCTTAGCTGGTACGGGGCAGAACACTGAAGCTTTCTTT. V and J are TRBV7-2 and TRBJ1-1; tentatively, D is TRBD1 (5 bases). The CDR3 consists of 16 residues. The V gene's germline CDR1 is SGHTA and CDR2 FQGNSA. Between the trimmed V and J ends, which lost 0 bases and 1 base, there was a span of 12 bases.

The genes are TRBV7-9 and TRBJ2-3; weak D call: TRBD1 (6 bases). Germline V lookup: CDR1 SEHNR, CDR2 FQNEAQ (reference sequence). V lost 5 bases and J 3 bases, leaving 15 bases between the germline ends. The CDR3 covers 15 residues. CDR3 in DNA: TGTGCCAGCAGCATAGGGGGAAAGGGGACAGATACGCAGTATTTT. Protein sequence: CASSIGGKGTDTQYF.

The genes are TRBV10-3 and TRBJ2-7, with TRBD2 matching over 10 bases. The CDR3 runs 16 residues. V trimming: 6 bases; J trimming: 5 bases; junction bases outside the gene matches: 13. Germline V gene data show CDR1 as ENHRY and CDR2 as SYGVKD. Here the CDR3 reads CAISTPLAGDGNEQYF. The CDR3 nucleotides read TGTGCCATCAGCACCCCTCTAGCGGGAGACGGCAACGAGCAGTACTTC.

This chain uses TRBV12-3 or TRBV12-4 with TRBJ1-2, with TRBD1 as a possible D gene (5 bases). V was shortened by 4 bases and J by 2 bases, with 14 bases between the two germline ends. The CDR3 consists of 15 residues. This CDR3 reads CASSSAGTENYGYTF. CDR3 DNA sequence: TGTGCCAGCAGTTCAGCCGGGACGGAGAACTATGGCTACACCTTC.

V is TRBV5-1 and J is TRBJ1-5, with unresolved D. Germline V gene sequence: CDR1 SGHRS, CDR2 YFSETQ. The CDR3 is made up of 13 amino acids. Trimming took off 5 bases at V and 5 bases at J, with 11 bases between the two ends. The CDR3 coding sequence is TGCGCCAGCAGTCAAGACGCCGATCAGCCCCAGCATTTT. This sequence encodes CASSQDADQPQHF.

The V and J genes are TRBV9 and TRBJ2-5; 13 positions agree with TRBD2. V shed 2 bases and J 1 base; nucleotides not matched to a gene: 2. The CDR3 has 16 residues. Germline-derived CDR1 and CDR2 are SGDLS and YYNGEE. CDR3 region: CASSVTSGGAQETQYF. CDR3 bases: TGTGCCAGCAGCGTTACTAGCGGGGGGGCCCAAGAGACCCAGTACTTC.

The chain has TRBV7-2 and TRBJ2-1, with TRBD2 as a possible D gene (5 bases). Germline lookup yields CDR1 SGHTA and CDR2 FQGNSA. Trimming removed 4 bases at V and 3 bases at J, with 13 bases between. The CDR3 is 15 amino acids. CDR3 in amino acids: CASSSRPGYYNEQFF. CDR3 in DNA: TGTGCCAGCAGCTCTCGACCGGGGTACTACAATGAGCAGTTCTTC.

This clonotype was observed once. A much larger clone lies one base from this, so it may be a read error. The chain joins TRBV4-2 to TRBJ2-5; TRBD2 agrees at 8 bases. The CDR3 consists of 17 residues. Per the germline V gene, CDR1 is LGHNA and CDR2 is YNFKEQ. The DNA of the CDR3 is TGTGCCAGCAGCCAAGATTTTTGGGGACTAGATAAAGAGATCCAGTACTTC. Its translation is CASSQDFWGLDKEIQYF.

This clonotype was seen a single time. The chain combines TRBV19 with TRBJ1-5; 7 nucleotides match TRBD1. Germline trimming cut 6 bases from V and 0 bases from J; bases unmatched to any gene: 8. Germline CDR1 LNHDA, CDR2 SQIVND (reference sequence). CDR3 length equals 16 residues. This CDR3 reads CASRRGLTDSNQPQHF. CDR3 sequence (DNA): TGTGCCAGTAGAAGGGGGCTAACCGATAGCAATCAGCCCCAGCATTTT. Looking up the rest from reference TRBV19 and TRBJ1-5 gives the full variable domain: DGGITQSPKYLFRKEGQNVTLSCEQNLNHDAMYWYRQDPGQGLRLIYYSQIVNDFQKGDIAEGYSVSREKKESFPLTVTSAQKNPTAFYLCASRRGLTDSNQPQHFGDGTRLSIL.

Worth noting for this clonotype: The junction shows a germline mismatch at one end, possibly a read error. The V and J genes are TRBV10-3 and TRBJ2-4, with D maybe TRBD2 (5 bases). This CDR3 has 13 residues. CDR1 ENHRY and CDR2 SYGVKD come from the germline V gene. This CDR3 is CASSEAAVNIQYF. The DNA of the CDR3 is TGTGCCAGCAGTGAAGCGGCTGTAAACATTCAGTACTTC.

This clonotype was detected once. The chain is built from TRBV7-8 and TRBJ2-1; TRBD2 matches 9 bases. The V gene's germline CDR1 is SGHVS and CDR2 FQNEAQ. The CDR3 extends over 14 amino acids. The V gene end was trimmed by 5 bases and the J gene end by 10 bases; junction bases not matched to a gene: 9. The CDR3 region is CASSPRLTSGEQFF. In nucleotides, the CDR3 is TGTGCCAGCAGCCCGAGACTGACTAGCGGCGAGCAGTTCTTC.

This clonotype was detected only a few times. This rearrangement joins TRBV24-1 to TRBJ2-3; D is undetermined. Germline loops: CDR1 KGHDR, CDR2 SFDVKD. The CDR3 is made up of 12 amino acids. V dropped 4 bases and J dropped 3 bases, with 4 bases sitting between them. The CDR3 loop is CATSETTDTQYF. The CDR3 coding sequence is TGTGCCACCAGTGAAACGACAGATACGCAGTATTTT.

V is TRBV25-1 and J is TRBJ2-5; 8 bases fit TRBD1. The CDR3 extends over 15 amino acids. V shed 4 bases, J shed 3 bases, and the junction held 7 bases outside the gene matches. CDR1 and CDR2 from the germline V gene are MGHDK and SYGVNS. The CDR3 region is CASSADRGWEETQYF. The CDR3 region has the DNA TGTGCCAGCAGTGCCGACAGGGGATGGGAAGAGACCCAGTACTTC.

The chain is built from TRBV7-6 and TRBJ2-3; D is uncertain. CDR1 is SGHVS, CDR2 FNYEAQ, per germline. V was cut by 4 bases and J by 1 base, with 6 bases left in between. This CDR3 is 13 amino acids long. The CDR3 nucleotides read TGTGCCAGCAGCTCCCAGCGCACAGATACGCAGTATTTT. Encoded protein: CASSSQRTDTQYF.

The count of this clonotype is one. The chain links TRBV29-1 to TRBJ1-1, with D perhaps TRBD1 (5 bases). Germline V gene data show CDR1 as SQVTM and CDR2 as ANQGSEA. V lost 3 bases to trimming and J lost 1 base, with 12 bases between them. The CDR3 has 14 residues. CDR3 sequence (DNA): TGCAGCGTTGACCCCATCGGGACGAACACTGAAGCTTTCTTT. Protein sequence: CSVDPIGTNTEAFF.

The chain links TRBV10-3 to TRBJ2-7; 10 bases map to TRBD2. The CDR3 is 13 residues long. The germline gives CDR1 ENHRY, CDR2 SYGVKD. V shed 6 bases and J 2 bases; nucleotides not matched to a gene: 1. Here the CDR3 DNA reads TGTGCCATCAGACTAGCGGGGCCCTACGAGCAGTACTTC. This sequence encodes CAIRLAGPYEQYF.

This clonotype has just a few counts. This rearrangement joins TRBV30 to TRBJ2-1; perhaps TRBD2 as D (5 bases). Germline V gene lookup returns CDR1 GTSNPN and CDR2 SVGIG (reference sequence). The CDR3 is 15 residues long. Trimming took 3 bases from V and 3 from J, leaving 15 bases between them. The CDR3 DNA reads TGTGCCTGGAGAGGAGGCGCACCTCTCTACAATGAGCAGTTCTTC. This sequence encodes CAWRGGAPLYNEQFF.